This T cell receptor (beta chain) was profiled in a study of blood T cell repertoires in COVID-19. TCRdb keeps only in-frame clones here, not all; method: immunoSEQ multiplex PCR. The profile shows a few hundred thousand clones, about nine tenths of them singletons. The germline gives CDR1 GTSNPN, CDR2 SVGIG (reference sequence). With V trimmed by 0 bases and J by 5 bases, 7 bases remained unmatched. There are 15 residues in the CDR3. The V and J genes are TRBV30 and TRBJ2-3; 8 bases match TRBD1. Sequencing input: PBMCs or T cells enriched from blood (not recorded which). The receptor was isolated from a woman between 18 and 30 years old who had recovered from COVID-19. The CDR3 nucleotides are TGTGCCTGGAGTGTAAGTCAGGGGGCTGGAGATACGCAGTATTTT. Residues: CAWSVSQGAGDTQYF.